This T cell receptor (beta chain) was recovered during a study of response to subunit inactivated influenza vaccine. The V end lost 2 bases, the J end lost 1 base, and 9 bases lay between the germline ends. The CDR3 is made up of 13 amino acids. CDR1 and CDR2 from the germline V gene are GTSNPN and SVGIG (reference sequence). Each CDR3 protein gets one entry after TCRdb re-called the RT-PCR reads with MiXCR. The repertoire consists of hundreds of thousands of distinct CDR3 sequences, with approximately 9.9% occurring once and the leading ten covering about 12%. A few counts support this clonotype. This TCR was sampled from a man aged 50 to 60 who received an inactivated influenza vaccine. Sequencing was performed on PBMCs from blood, taken about 6 weeks after vaccination. This chain uses TRBV30 with TRBJ2-7; D is possibly TRBD1 (5 bases). The CDR3 DNA reads TGTGCCTGGAGTCCCCCAGGGTCCTACGAGCAGTACTTC. Residues: CAWSPPGSYEQYF.